The 8 T cell receptor beta chains given below trace back to one sample, sequenced in a study of sequential checkpoint blockade in melanoma. Treatment noted: randomized to nivolumab then ipilimumab (arm A) or the reverse (arm B). The table came from immunoSEQ multiplex PCR; TCRdb's copy has only in-frame clones and leaves some out. The sample contains about 18,000 clones, 60% to 80% of which appear only once. Sequenced material: CD8+ T cells sorted from blood (inferred from file names), taken from a patient given nivolumab and ipilimumab in sequence. These receptors were collected from a human donor with melanoma.

This rearrangement joins TRBV28 to TRBJ2-3; D unclear. This CDR3 has 16 residues. Germline-derived CDR1 and CDR2 are MDHEN and SYDVKM. Between the trimmed V and J ends, which lost 3 bases and 0 bases, there was a span of 13 bases. In nucleotides, the CDR3 is TGTGCCAGCAGTTTTGGTAACAGACCTAGCACAGATACGCAGTATTTT. This gives the protein CASSFGNRPSTDTQYF.

The chain combines TRBV9 with TRBJ2-3; TRBD2 matches 7 bases. J was trimmed by 6 bases and V by 5 bases; bases with no gene match: 3. The CDR3 runs 12 residues. Per the germline V gene, CDR1 is SGDLS and CDR2 is YYNGEE. CDR3: CASSEGGDTQYF. CDR3 nucleotide sequence: TGTGCCAGCAGTGAGGGAGGGGATACGCAGTATTTT.

This sequence joins TRBV6-5 and TRBJ2-4; the D gene is possibly TRBD1 (5 bases). The germline gives CDR1 MNHEY, CDR2 SVGAGI. Between the trimmed V and J ends, which lost 6 bases and 0 bases, there was a span of 12 bases. CDR3 length: 15 amino acids. CDR3 amino acids: CASRGQGLAKNIQYF. DNA for the CDR3: TGTGCCAGCAGGGGCCAGGGTCTAGCCAAAAACATTCAGTACTTC.

This clone was counted only a few times. The chain recombines TRBV21-1 with TRBJ2-2; the D call TRBD2 from the table was never checked on the DNA. TRBV21-1 corresponds to a pseudogene. The CDR3 covers 13 residues. CDR3 nucleotide sequence: TGTGCCAGCAGCAAAGTACGGAGCGGGGAGCTGTTTTTT. Protein product: CASSKVRSGELFF.

The chain links TRBV19 to TRBJ1-1; the D gene is possibly TRBD1 (5 bases). The V gene's germline CDR1 is LNHDA and CDR2 SQIVND (reference sequence). Trimming took 2 bases from V and 6 from J, leaving 10 bases between them. The CDR3 covers 13 residues. DNA of the CDR3: TGTGCCAGTAGTATAAGCAGGGCGCCTGAAGCTTTCTTT. Translated, it gives CASSISRAPEAFF.

The rearrangement joins TRBV29-1 to TRBJ2-7; 9 bases match TRBD1. CDR1 and CDR2 from the germline V gene are SQVTM and ANQGSEA. This CDR3 has 13 amino acids. The J segment lost 3 bases and the V segment lost 6 bases, leaving 6 bases of the junction unmatched. The CDR3 DNA reads TGCAGCGTGGGACAGGGCCCTAACTACGAGCAGTACTTC. The encoded protein is CSVGQGPNYEQYF.

The CDR3 loop is CASSEFRRGEQYF. The CDR3 DNA is TGTGCCAGCAGCGAGTTCCGGCGGGGGGAGCAGTACTTC. The chain joins TRBV9 to TRBJ2-7, with 7 bases identical to TRBD2. From germline, CDR1 is SGDLS and CDR2 YYNGEE. J gave up 7 bases and V 3 bases, and 7 bases lay outside the gene matches. There are 13 residues in the CDR3.

The chain recombines TRBV7-8 with TRBJ1-5; the D gene is possibly TRBD1 (5 bases). Deletions cut 5 bases from V and 6 bases from J, with 17 bases between. Germline V gene lookup returns CDR1 SGHVS and CDR2 FQNEAQ. This CDR3 comprises 15 residues. CDR3 bases: TGTGCCAGCAGCCCCGATGGGTCCACAGGTCAGCCCCAGCATTTT. Translation gives CASSPDGSTGQPQHF. Filled out from reference TRBV7-8 and TRBJ1-5, the complete variable domain reads GAGVSQSPRYKVAKRGQDVALRCDPISGHVSLFWYQQALGQGPEFLTYFQNEAQLDKSGLPSDRFFAERPEGSVSTLKIQRTQQEDSAVYLCASSPDGSTGQPQHFGDGTRLSIL.